This entry concerns a single TCR beta chain. The sample is drawn from a study of blood T cell repertoires in COVID-19. Study context: From the United States, Italy and Spain came samples of acute and convalescent COVID-19. The analysed material was cDNA or gDNA that came from T cells, B-cell-depleted T cells, or PBMCs.

Original handling: Quantification of nucleated cells was approximated via reference gene primer amplification. Libraries were prepared by immunoSEQ multiplex PCR; TCRdb keeps only in-frame clonotypes and omits some of them. V, J and clone size reflect that table, while D and trimming were determined from the DNA. This table has roughly 65,000 clones, around four fifths appearing once. Unmatched junction bases numbered 10, after V lost 4 bases and J lost 0 bases. CDR1 SGHRS and CDR2 YFSETQ come from the germline V gene. CDR3 length equals 17 residues. Material: peripheral blood. This clonotype originated in a human donor in a cohort sampled during active COVID-19. The chain combines TRBV5-1 with TRBJ2-3; TRBD2 matches at 8 bases. The CDR3 DNA follows: TGCGCCAGCAGCCCGGCGGGCGGGGGGACGAGCACAGATACGCAGTATTTT. Protein product: CASSPAGGGTSTDTQYF.